The T cell receptor (beta chain) under discussion was sequenced for a study of T cell changes during pregnancy in multiple sclerosis (dated by TCRdb to about 2019). Notes on the research overall: The study looked at changes in the T cell repertoire across pregnancy in women with multiple sclerosis.

From the germline V gene, CDR1 is SGHRS and CDR2 is YFSETQ. The CDR3 starts with the cysteine, ends with the phenylalanine, and has 13 residues. Solely the CDR3 DNA is kept, with 39 bases framed from the first base. V and J are truncated by 2 bases and 8 bases respectively, leaving an intervening sequence of 11 bases. The method behind the library was the immunoSEQ multiplex PCR assay. TCRdb re-hosts the immuneACCESS table, in-frame sequences only. Its copies lack some clones; in the studies checked, an unresolved V gene accounts for under half of them, and the cause for the rest is not known. This sample holds some 60,000 clones; under 95% were observed only once. 2.5% to 4% of the sample goes to the ten largest clones. As regards this clone: What this receptor recognizes is not known. Per-nucleotide qualities are absent, and no much larger clonotype sits a single base away.

The sequencing here drew on peripheral blood, taken in the first trimester of pregnancy. The clonotype originates from a female donor in good health, enrolled as a control in a pregnancy study. The chain couples TRBV5-1 to TRBJ2-1; the D gene cannot be named for sure. Here is the DNA: TGCGCCAGCAGCTTTCGGGTGGTCGATGAGCAGTTCTTC. Translated, this gives CASSFRVVDEQFF.